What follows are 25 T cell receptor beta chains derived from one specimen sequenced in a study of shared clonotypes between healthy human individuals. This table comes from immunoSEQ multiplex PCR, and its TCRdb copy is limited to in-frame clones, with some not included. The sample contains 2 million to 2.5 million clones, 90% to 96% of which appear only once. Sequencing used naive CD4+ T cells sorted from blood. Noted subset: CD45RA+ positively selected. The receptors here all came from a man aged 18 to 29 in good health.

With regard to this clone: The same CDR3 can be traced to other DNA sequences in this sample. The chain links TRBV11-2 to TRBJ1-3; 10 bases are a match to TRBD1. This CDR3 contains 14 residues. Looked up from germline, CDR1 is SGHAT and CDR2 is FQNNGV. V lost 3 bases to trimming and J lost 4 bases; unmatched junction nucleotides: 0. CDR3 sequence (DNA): TGTGCCAGCAGCTTGGGACAGGGGGGAAACACCATATATTTT. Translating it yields CASSLGQGGNTIYF.

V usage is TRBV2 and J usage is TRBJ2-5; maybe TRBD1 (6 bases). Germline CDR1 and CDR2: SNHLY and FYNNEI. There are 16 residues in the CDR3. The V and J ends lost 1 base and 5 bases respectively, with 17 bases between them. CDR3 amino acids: CASSEERQGISETQYF. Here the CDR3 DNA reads TGTGCCAGCAGTGAAGAGCGGCAGGGGATATCGGAGACCCAGTACTTC.

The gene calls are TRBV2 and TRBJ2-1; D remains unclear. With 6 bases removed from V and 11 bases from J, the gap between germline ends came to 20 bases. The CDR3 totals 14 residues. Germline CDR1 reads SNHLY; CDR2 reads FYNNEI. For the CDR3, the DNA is TGTGCCAGCAGCCCCCGGAAGGACGCCCAAAAGCAGTTCTTC. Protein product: CASSPRKDAQKQFF.

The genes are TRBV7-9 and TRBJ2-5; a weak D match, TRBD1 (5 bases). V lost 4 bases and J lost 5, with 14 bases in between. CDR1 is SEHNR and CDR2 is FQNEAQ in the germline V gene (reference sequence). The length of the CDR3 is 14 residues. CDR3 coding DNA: TGTGCCAGCAGCTCTGGCTGGGGCGAGGAGACCCAGTACTTC. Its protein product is CASSSGWGEETQYF.

DNA for the CDR3: TGTGCCAGCAGCCACTCAGGGGGACCCCTCCACTTT. Encoded protein: CASSHSGGPLHF. The genes are TRBV7-6 and TRBJ1-6; 7 positions match TRBD1. There are 12 residues in the CDR3. The germline V gene has CDR1 SGHVS and CDR2 FNYEAQ. V shed 5 bases and J 12 bases; nucleotides not matched to a gene: 4. The entire variable domain, with the rest obtained from reference TRBV7-6 and TRBJ1-6, is as follows: GAGVSQSPRYKVTKRGQDVALRCDPISGHVSLYWYRQALGQGPEFLTYFNYEAQQDKSGLPNDRFSAERPEGSISTLTIQRTEQRDSAMYRCASSHSGGPLHFGNGTRLTVT.

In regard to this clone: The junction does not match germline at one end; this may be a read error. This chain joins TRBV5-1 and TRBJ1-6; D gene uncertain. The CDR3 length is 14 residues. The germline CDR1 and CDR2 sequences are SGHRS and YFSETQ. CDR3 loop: CASSLAGYGNSAFF. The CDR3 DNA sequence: TGCGCCAGCAGCTTGGCCGGGTACGGCAACTCGGCCTTCTTT.

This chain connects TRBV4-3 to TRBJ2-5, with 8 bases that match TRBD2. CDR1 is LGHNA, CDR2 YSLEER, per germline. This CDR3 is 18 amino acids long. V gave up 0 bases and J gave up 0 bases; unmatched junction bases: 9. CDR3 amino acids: CASSQDLGGGSYQETQYF. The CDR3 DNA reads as TGCGCCAGCAGCCAAGATCTCGGGGGGGGGTCGTACCAAGAGACCCAGTACTTC.

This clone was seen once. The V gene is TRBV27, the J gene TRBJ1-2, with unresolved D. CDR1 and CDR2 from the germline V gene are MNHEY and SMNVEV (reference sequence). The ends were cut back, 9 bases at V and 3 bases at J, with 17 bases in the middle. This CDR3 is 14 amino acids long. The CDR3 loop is CASRDTGTYYGYTF. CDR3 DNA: TGTGCCAGTAGGGATACGGGCACTTACTATGGCTACACCTTC.

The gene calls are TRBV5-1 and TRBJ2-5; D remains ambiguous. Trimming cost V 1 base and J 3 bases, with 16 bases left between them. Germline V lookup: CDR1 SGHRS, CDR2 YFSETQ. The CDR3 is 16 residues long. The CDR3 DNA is TGCGCCAGCAGCTTGCCTCGATTTTCTGCTGAAGAGACCCAGTACTTC. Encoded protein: CASSLPRFSAEETQYF.

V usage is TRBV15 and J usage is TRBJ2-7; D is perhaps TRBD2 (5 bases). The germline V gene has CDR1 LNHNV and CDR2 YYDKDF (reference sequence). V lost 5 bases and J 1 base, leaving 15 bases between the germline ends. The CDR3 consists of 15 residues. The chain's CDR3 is CATSFLPGESYEQYF. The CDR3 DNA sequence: TGTGCCACCAGCTTTTTACCCGGGGAGTCCTACGAGCAGTACTTC. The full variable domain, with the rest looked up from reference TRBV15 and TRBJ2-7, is DAMVIQNPRYQVTQFGKPVTLSCSQTLNHNVMYWYQQKSSQAPKLLFHYYDKDFNNEADTPDNFQSRRPNTSFCFLDIRSPGLGDTAMYLCATSFLPGESYEQYFGPGTRLTVT.

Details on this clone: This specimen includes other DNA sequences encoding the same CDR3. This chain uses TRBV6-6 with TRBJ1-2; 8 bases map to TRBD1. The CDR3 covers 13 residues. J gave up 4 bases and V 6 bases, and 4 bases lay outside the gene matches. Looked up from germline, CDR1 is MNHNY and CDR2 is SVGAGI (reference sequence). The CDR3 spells CASRDREIYGYTF. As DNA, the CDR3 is TGTGCCAGCAGGGACAGGGAGATCTATGGCTACACCTTC.

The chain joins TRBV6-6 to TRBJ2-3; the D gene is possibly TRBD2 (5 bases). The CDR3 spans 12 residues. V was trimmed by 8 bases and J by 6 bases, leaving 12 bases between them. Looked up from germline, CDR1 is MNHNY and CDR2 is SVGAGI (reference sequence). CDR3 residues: CASGLRADTQYF. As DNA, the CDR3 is TGTGCCAGCGGACTGAGGGCCGATACGCAGTATTTT.

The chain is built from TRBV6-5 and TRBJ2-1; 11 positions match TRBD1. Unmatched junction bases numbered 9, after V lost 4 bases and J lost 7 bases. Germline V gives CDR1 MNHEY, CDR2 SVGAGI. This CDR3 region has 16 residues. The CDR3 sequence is CASSSTDRGRENEQFF. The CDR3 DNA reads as TGTGCCAGCAGTTCGACGGACAGGGGGCGCGAAAATGAGCAGTTCTTC.

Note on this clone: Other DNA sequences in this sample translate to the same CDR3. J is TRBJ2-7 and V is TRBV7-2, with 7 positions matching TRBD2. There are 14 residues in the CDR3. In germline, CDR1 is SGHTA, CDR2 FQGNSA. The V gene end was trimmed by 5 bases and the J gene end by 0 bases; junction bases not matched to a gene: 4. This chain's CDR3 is CASSLAGVSYEQYF. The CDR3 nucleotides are TGTGCCAGCAGCCTCGCGGGGGTCTCCTACGAGCAGTACTTC.

CDR3 residues: CASSEAGQNTGELFF. The DNA of the CDR3 is TGTGCCAGCAGTGAAGCGGGGCAGAACACCGGGGAGCTGTTTTTT. The chain carries TRBV2 and TRBJ2-2; perhaps TRBD1 as D (5 bases). Looked up from germline, CDR1 is SNHLY and CDR2 is FYNNEI. The length of the CDR3 is 15 residues. V was cut by 0 bases and J by 1 base, with 6 bases left in between.

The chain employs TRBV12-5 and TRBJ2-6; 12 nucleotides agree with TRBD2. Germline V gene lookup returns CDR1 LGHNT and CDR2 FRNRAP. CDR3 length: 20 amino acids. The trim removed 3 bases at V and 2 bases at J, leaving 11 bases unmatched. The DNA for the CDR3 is TGTGCTAGTGGTTTATCTAGCGGGGGGGCGTCTCCCCCTGGGGCCAACGTCCTGACTTTC. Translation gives CASGLSSGGASPPGANVLTF.

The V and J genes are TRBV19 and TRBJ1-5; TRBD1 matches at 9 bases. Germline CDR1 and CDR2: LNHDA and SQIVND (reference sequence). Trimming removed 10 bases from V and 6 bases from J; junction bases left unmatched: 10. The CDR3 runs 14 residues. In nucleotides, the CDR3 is TGTGCCACGATCGGGACAGGGAGAGGTCAGCCCCAGCATTTT. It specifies CATIGTGRGQPQHF.

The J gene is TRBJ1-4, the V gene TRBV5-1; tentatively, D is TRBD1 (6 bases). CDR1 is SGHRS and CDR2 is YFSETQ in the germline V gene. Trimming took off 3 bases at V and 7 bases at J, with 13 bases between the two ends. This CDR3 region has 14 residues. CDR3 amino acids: CASSSRTAGEKLFF. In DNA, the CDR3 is TGCGCCAGCAGCTCCCGGACAGCGGGTGAAAAACTGTTTTTT. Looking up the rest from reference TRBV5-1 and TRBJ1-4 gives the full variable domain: KAGVTQTPRYLIKTRGQQVTLSCSPISGHRSVSWYQQTPGQGLQFLFEYFSETQRNKGNFPGRFSGRQFSNSRSEMNVSTLELGDSALYLCASSSRTAGEKLFFGSGTQLSVL.

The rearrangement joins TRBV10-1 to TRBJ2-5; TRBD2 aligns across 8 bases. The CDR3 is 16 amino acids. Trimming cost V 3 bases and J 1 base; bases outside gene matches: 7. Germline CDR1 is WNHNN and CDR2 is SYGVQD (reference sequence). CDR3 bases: TGCGCCAGCAGTGATGTTGCGGGAGGTCTCCAAGAGACCCAGTACTTC. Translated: CASSDVAGGLQETQYF.

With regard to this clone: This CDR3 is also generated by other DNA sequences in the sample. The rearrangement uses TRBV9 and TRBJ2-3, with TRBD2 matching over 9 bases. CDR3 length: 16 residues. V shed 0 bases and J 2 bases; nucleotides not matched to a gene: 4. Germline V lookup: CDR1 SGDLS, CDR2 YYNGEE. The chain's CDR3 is CASSVGLAGLTDTQYF. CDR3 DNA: TGTGCCAGCAGCGTAGGGCTAGCGGGGCTCACAGATACGCAGTATTTT. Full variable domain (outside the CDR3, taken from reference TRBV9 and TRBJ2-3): DSGVTQTPKHLITATGQRVTLRCSPRSGDLSVYWYQQSLDQGLQFLIQYYNGEERAKGNILERFSAQQFPDLHSELNLSSLELGDSALYFCASSVGLAGLTDTQYFGPGTRLTVL.

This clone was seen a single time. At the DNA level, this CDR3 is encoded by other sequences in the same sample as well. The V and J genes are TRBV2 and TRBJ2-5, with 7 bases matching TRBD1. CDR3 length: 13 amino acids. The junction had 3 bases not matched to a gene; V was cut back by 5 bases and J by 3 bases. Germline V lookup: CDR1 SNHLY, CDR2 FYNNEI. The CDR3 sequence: CASSPQGKETQYF. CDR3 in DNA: TGTGCCAGCAGTCCACAGGGGAAAGAGACCCAGTACTTC.

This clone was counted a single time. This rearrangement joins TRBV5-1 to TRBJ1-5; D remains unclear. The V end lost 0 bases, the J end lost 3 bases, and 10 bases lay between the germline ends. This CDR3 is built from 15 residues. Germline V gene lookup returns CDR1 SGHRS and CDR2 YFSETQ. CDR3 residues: CASSLDGFDNQPQHF. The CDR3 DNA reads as TGCGCCAGCAGCTTGGATGGGTTTGACAATCAGCCCCAGCATTTT.

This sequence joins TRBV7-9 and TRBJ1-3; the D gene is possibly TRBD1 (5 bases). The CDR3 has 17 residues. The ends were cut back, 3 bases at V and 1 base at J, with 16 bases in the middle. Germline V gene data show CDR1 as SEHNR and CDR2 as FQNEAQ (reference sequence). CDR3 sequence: CASSFPRSGASGNTIYF. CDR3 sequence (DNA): TGTGCCAGCAGCTTCCCCCGGTCCGGGGCGTCTGGAAACACCATATATTTT.

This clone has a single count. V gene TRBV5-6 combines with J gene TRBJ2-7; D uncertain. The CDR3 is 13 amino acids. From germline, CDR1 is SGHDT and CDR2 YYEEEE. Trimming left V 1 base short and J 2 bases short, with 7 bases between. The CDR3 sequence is CASSLFPPYEQYF. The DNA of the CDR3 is TGTGCCAGCAGCTTGTTTCCGCCCTACGAGCAGTACTTC.

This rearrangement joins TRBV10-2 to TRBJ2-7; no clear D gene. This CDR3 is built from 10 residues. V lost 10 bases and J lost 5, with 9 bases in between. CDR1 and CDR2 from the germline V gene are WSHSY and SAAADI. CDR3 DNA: TGCGCCACCGAATGGGACGAGCAGTACTTC. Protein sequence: CATEWDEQYF.